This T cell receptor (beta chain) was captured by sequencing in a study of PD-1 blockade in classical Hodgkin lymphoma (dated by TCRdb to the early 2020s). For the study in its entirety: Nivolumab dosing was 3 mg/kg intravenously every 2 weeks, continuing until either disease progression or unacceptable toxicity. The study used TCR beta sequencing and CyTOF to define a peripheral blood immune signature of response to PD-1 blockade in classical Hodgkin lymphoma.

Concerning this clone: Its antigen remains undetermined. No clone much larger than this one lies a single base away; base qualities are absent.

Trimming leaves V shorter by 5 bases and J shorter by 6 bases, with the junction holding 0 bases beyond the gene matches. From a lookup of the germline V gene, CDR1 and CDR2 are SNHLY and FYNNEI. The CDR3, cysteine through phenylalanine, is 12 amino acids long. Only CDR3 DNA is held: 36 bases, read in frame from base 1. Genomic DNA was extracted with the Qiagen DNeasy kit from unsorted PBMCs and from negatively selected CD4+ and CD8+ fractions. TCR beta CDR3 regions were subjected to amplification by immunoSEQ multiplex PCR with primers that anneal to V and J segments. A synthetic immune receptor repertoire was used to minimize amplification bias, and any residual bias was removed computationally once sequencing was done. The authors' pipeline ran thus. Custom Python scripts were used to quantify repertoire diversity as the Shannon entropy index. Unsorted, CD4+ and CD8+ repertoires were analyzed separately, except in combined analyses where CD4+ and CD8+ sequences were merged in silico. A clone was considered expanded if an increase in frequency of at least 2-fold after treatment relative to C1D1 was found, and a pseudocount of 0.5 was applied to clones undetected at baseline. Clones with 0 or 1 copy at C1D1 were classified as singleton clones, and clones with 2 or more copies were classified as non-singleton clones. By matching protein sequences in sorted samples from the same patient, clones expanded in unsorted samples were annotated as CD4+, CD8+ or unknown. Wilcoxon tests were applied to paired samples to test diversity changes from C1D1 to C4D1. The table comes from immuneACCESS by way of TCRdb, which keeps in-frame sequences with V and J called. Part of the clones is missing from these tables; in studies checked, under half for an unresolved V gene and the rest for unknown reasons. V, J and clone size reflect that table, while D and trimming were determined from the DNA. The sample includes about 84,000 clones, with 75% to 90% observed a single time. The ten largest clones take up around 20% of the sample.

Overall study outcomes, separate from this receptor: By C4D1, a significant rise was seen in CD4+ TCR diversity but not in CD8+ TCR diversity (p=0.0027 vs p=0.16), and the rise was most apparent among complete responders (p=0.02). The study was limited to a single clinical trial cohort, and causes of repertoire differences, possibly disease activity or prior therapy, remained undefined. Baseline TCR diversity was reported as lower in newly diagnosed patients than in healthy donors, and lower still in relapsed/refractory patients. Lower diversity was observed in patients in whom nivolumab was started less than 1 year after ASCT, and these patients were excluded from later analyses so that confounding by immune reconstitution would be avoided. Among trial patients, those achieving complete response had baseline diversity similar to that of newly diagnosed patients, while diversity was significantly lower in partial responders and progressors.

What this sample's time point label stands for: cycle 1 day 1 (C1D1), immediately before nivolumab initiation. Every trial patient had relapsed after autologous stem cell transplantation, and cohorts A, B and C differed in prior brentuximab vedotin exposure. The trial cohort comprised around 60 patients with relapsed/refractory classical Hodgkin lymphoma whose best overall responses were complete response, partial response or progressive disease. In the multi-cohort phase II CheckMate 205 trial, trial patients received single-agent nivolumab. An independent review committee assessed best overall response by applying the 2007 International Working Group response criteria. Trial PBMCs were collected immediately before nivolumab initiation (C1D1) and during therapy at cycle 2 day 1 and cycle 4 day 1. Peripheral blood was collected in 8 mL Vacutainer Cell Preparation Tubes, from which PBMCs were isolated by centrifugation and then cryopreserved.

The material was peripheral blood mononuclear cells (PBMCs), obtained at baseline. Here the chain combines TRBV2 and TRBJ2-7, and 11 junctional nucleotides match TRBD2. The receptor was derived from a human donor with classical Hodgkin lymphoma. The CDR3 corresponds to CASSLAGGEQYF. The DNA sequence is TGTGCCAGCAGTCTAGCGGGAGGCGAGCAGTACTTC.